This TCR beta chain stems from a study of T cell responses to AZD1222 COVID-19 vaccine. Points from the study as a whole: No repertoire was sampled before or during the peak T cell response, only after it. The number of AZD1222 recipients seropositive at baseline was only 5 to 7. Clonal diversity was possibly underestimated, and the donors were mostly white British, with more females. Following two doses of AZD1222, Spike-specific TCR breadth and depth rose.

The germline V gene encodes CDR1 SNHLY and CDR2 FYNNEI. Deletions cut 0 bases from V and 1 base from J, with 9 bases between. The CDR3 contains 15 residues. Produced via immunoSEQ multiplex PCR; TCRdb's table is partial and in-frame only. The sample holds over 75,000 clones; approximately 85% are singletons and the top ten take about 3.5%. In its sample, this clone was seen once. Its antigen is not known. The TCR was taken from an adult who received the AZD1222 COVID-19 vaccine. This specimen was peripheral blood, taken 28 days after the second AZD1222 dose. V and J are TRBV2 and TRBJ1-1; D is unclear. The CDR3 DNA sequence: TGTGCCAGCAGTGAAGCAGGACTGACGAACACTGAAGCTTTCTTT. Translating gives CASSEAGLTNTEAFF.